The rows below give T cell receptor beta chains drawn from one sample of a study of T cell responses to AZD1222 COVID-19 vaccine. Some clones are missing from TCRdb's copy, which holds only in-frame ones; the method was immunoSEQ multiplex PCR. The sample consists of 120,000 to 150,000 clones, approximately 92% of them appearing once. The sequenced sample was peripheral blood, obtained on day 0 of AZD1222 vaccination. The receptors were gathered from an adult in good health. The CDR3 runs from the conserved cysteine through the conserved F or W. Fields, in order: clone size, J gene, D gene, V gene, CDR3 DNA, CDR3 protein. D genes are given only for firm matches. A row's size may be missing; if present it is once, few, many or a size class.

clone size: -
J gene: TRBJ1-2
D gene: TRBD1
V gene: TRBV19
CDR3 DNA: TGTGCCAGTAGTATTGAGACAGGGCCCCTCTATGGCTACACCTTC
CDR3 protein: CASSIETGPLYGYTF

clone size: -
J gene: TRBJ2-1
D gene: TRBD1
V gene: TRBV11-2
CDR3 DNA: TGTGCCAGCAGCATACGGACAGGGGACTACAATGAGCAGTTCTTC
CDR3 protein: CASSIRTGDYNEQFF

clone size: -
J gene: TRBJ2-7
D gene: -
V gene: TRBV5-4
CDR3 DNA: TGTGCCAGCAGCGGGGTGCCGGGGCTTGAGAACGAGCAGTACTTC
CDR3 protein: CASSGVPGLENEQYF

clone size: -
J gene: TRBJ1-2
D gene: -
V gene: TRBV19
CDR3 DNA: TGTGCCAGTAGTATCCGGGGGGCGGCGAGTGGCTACACCTTC
CDR3 protein: CASSIRGAASGYTF

clone size: -
J gene: TRBJ2-3
D gene: TRBD2
V gene: TRBV10-3
CDR3 DNA: TGTGCCATCAGTCACAAGCGGGAGAGCACAGATACGCAGTATTTT
CDR3 protein: CAISHKRESTDTQYF

clone size: once
J gene: TRBJ2-7
D gene: -
V gene: TRBV30
CDR3 DNA: TGTGCCTGGAGTGTGGCTGGGATTCGGTCTTACGAGCAGTACTTC
CDR3 protein: CAWSVAGIRSYEQYF

clone size: -
J gene: TRBJ2-2
D gene: -
V gene: TRBV30
CDR3 DNA: TGTGCCTGGAGTAGGAACACCGGGGAGCTGTTTTTT
CDR3 protein: CAWSRNTGELFF

clone size: -
J gene: TRBJ1-1
D gene: -
V gene: TRBV5-6
CDR3 DNA: TGTGCCAGCAACCCGACAGGCTGGGCGACTGAAGCTTTCTTT
CDR3 protein: CASNPTGWATEAFF

clone size: -
J gene: TRBJ2-7
D gene: -
V gene: TRBV28
CDR3 DNA: TGTGCCAGCAGTTTATGGGGGACGGAGCCCTACGAGCAGTACTTC
CDR3 protein: CASSLWGTEPYEQYF

clone size: -
J gene: TRBJ2-7
D gene: TRBD1
V gene: TRBV5-1
CDR3 DNA: TGCGCCAGCAGCTTGAGGACAGGAGACGAGCAGTACTTC
CDR3 protein: CASSLRTGDEQYF

clone size: -
J gene: TRBJ2-2
D gene: -
V gene: TRBV24-1
CDR3 DNA: TGTGCCACCAGGCCAGGGGGGACCGGGGAGCTGTTTTTT
CDR3 protein: CATRPGGTGELFF

clone size: -
J gene: TRBJ1-2
D gene: TRBD1
V gene: TRBV7-9
CDR3 DNA: TGTGCCAGCAGCCCAGGACAGGGTACGGGCTATGGCTACACCTTC
CDR3 protein: CASSPGQGTGYGYTF

clone size: -
J gene: TRBJ1-5
D gene: -
V gene: TRBV19
CDR3 DNA: TGTGCCAGGGCCCGGGGGGCTCAGCCCCAGCATTTT
CDR3 protein: CARARGAQPQHF

clone size: -
J gene: TRBJ1-5
D gene: -
V gene: TRBV12-3/TRBV12-4
CDR3 DNA: TGTGCCAGCAGTTTATCCATCAATCAGCCCCAGCATTTT
CDR3 protein: CASSLSINQPQHF

clone size: -
J gene: TRBJ2-3
D gene: -
V gene: TRBV7-9
CDR3 DNA: TGTGCCAGCAGCTTAGAAGGTATGACAGATACGCAGTATTTT
CDR3 protein: CASSLEGMTDTQYF

clone size: -
J gene: TRBJ1-1
D gene: TRBD1
V gene: TRBV6-4
CDR3 DNA: TGTGCCAGCAGTGACTCTCCGGGACAGGGGAGGACTGAAGCTTTCTTT
CDR3 protein: CASSDSPGQGRTEAFF

clone size: -
J gene: TRBJ1-2
D gene: TRBD1
V gene: TRBV6-1
CDR3 DNA: TGTGCCAGCAGTGAATTTAGTCAGGGGGCGTTTGGCTACACCTTC
CDR3 protein: CASSEFSQGAFGYTF

clone size: once
J gene: TRBJ2-3
D gene: TRBD2
V gene: TRBV6-2/TRBV6-3
CDR3 DNA: TGTGCCAGCAGTTACTCCCCTAGCGGGAGGGCGTCAGATACGCAGTATTTT
CDR3 protein: CASSYSPSGRASDTQYF

clone size: -
J gene: TRBJ1-1
D gene: TRBD1
V gene: TRBV5-1
CDR3 DNA: TGCGCCAGCAGCTTAACGGGACAGGTTAGCACTGAAGCTTTCTTT
CDR3 protein: CASSLTGQVSTEAFF

clone size: -
J gene: TRBJ2-1
D gene: -
V gene: TRBV6-5
CDR3 DNA: TGTGCCAGCCGCCCTGGGCGTTCCTACAATGAGCAGTTCTTC
CDR3 protein: CASRPGRSYNEQFF

clone size: -
J gene: TRBJ2-1
D gene: TRBD2
V gene: TRBV9
CDR3 DNA: TGTGCCAGCAGCACGCGGACTAGTTGGGGCAATGAGCAGTTCTTC
CDR3 protein: CASSTRTSWGNEQFF

clone size: -
J gene: TRBJ2-1
D gene: TRBD2
V gene: TRBV11-3
CDR3 DNA: TGTGCCAGCAGCATAGGAGCGGGAGGTTCCTACAATGAGCAGTTCTTC
CDR3 protein: CASSIGAGGSYNEQFF

clone size: -
J gene: TRBJ1-2
D gene: TRBD1
V gene: TRBV5-6
CDR3 DNA: TGTGCCAGCAACCGGGGACAGGGGGCGGATGGCTACACCTTC
CDR3 protein: CASNRGQGADGYTF

clone size: few
J gene: TRBJ1-3
D gene: TRBD1
V gene: TRBV9
CDR3 DNA: TGTGCCAGCAGCCCCGGACAGGGGGTGGGAAACACCATATATTTT
CDR3 protein: CASSPGQGVGNTIYF

clone size: -
J gene: TRBJ2-7
D gene: -
V gene: TRBV20-1
CDR3 DNA: TGCAGTGCTAGTCGGGGGATCTACGAGCAGTACTTC
CDR3 protein: CSASRGIYEQYF

clone size: -
J gene: TRBJ2-7
D gene: TRBD2
V gene: TRBV9
CDR3 DNA: TGTGCCAGCAGCTCAGGGACTAGCGGGAGGGATCGATTAACCTACGAGCAGTACTTC
CDR3 protein: CASSSGTSGRDRLTYEQYF